This TCR beta chain was identified during a study of T cells after yellow fever vaccination. Study results and caveats: Some clonotypes were seen in both the CD4 and the CD8 compartments. These made up a small share and likely arose from convergent recombination. Most primary-vaccination clones reappeared after the booster (96% CD4, 75% to 90% CD8). Weaker, the secondary response had a peak occurring faster, on day 5 versus 15.

V was shortened by 3 bases and J by 8 bases, with 18 bases between the two germline ends. There are 15 residues in the CDR3. The study made its TCR cDNA through 5'RACE template switching. That step introduced a universal primer site along with UMIs. TCRdb called the 5' RACE reads again in MiXCR, with one record for every CDR3 protein. The table lists under 400,000 distinct CDR3 sequences, 12% of them singletons. Details on this clonotype: Its antigen is still unknown.

Sequenced material: CD4+ T cells sorted from PBMCs, taken 15 days after the yellow fever booster vaccination. This sequence was found in a man aged 18 to 29 who received the YFV17D yellow fever vaccine. The gene calls are TRBV12-3 or TRBV12-4 and TRBJ2-3; tentative D call: TRBD2 (7 bases). The CDR3 loop reads CASSFGGGDGVTQYF. CDR3 bases: TGTGCCAGCAGTTTTGGAGGGGGGGATGGAGTTACGCAGTATTTT.